This T cell receptor (beta chain) is drawn from a study of blood T cell repertoires in COVID-19. About the research overall: COVID-19 samples, acute and convalescent, were from the United States, Italy and Spain. In each case, the material was cDNA or gDNA derived from T cells, B-cell-depleted T cells, or PBMCs.

Authors' processing steps: Nucleated cell number was recorded as an estimate derived from reference gene primer amplification. Profiling relied on immunoSEQ multiplex PCR, and the TCRdb table lists in-frame clones only, not all of them. That table gives V, J and clone size, and the DNA gave D and trimming. The table has 110,000 to 150,000 clones, roughly 84% seen once. V lost 0 bases and J lost 8, with 16 bases in between. The CDR3 is 15 residues long. Germline CDR1 LNHDA, CDR2 SQIVND (reference sequence). The V call is TRBV19, the J call TRBJ1-2, with D possibly being TRBD1 (6 bases). The sequence was collected from a human donor in a cohort sampled during active COVID-19. The source material was peripheral blood. CDR3 region: CASSIDLFGGRGYTF. CDR3 nucleotides: TGTGCCAGTAGTATAGATCTGTTTGGGGGCAGGGGCTACACCTTC.